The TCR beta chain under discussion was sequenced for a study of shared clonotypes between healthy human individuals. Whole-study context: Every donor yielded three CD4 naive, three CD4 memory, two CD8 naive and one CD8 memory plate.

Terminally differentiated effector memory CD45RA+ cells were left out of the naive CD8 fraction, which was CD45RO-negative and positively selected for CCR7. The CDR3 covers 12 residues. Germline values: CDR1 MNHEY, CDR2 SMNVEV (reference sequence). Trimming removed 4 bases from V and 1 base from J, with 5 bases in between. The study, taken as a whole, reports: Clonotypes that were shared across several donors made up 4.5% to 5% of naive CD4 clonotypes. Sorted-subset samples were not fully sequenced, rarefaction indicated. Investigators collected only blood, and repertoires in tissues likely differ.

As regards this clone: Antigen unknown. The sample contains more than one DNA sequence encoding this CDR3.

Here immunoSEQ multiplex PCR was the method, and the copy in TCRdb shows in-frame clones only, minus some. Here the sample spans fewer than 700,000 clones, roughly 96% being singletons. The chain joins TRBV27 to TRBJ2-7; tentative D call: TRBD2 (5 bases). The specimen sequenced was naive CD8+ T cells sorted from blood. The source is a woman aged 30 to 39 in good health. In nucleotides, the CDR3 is TGTGCCAGCAGTTCGGGGTCCTACGAGCAGTACTTC. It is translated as CASSSGSYEQYF.